The source of this T cell receptor (beta chain) is a study of shared clonotypes between healthy human individuals. On the study more broadly: Plates per donor: three CD4 naive, three CD4 memory, two CD8 naive, one CD8 memory.

The germline gives CDR1 SGHNT, CDR2 YYREEE (reference sequence). The CDR3 sequence is 13 residues long. Trimming took off 3 bases at V and 4 bases at J, with 11 bases between the two ends. An even split of each subset's genomic DNA across several immunoSEQ plates was performed. Profiled with immunoSEQ multiplex PCR; TCRdb holds only in-frame clones, not every one. The table has 2.3 million or so clones, more than 80% seen once. As regards this clone: Its target is unknown.

Study observations and caveats: Depth was large, yet rarefaction showed that sorted-subset sequencing was incomplete.

This rearrangement joins TRBV5-4 to TRBJ2-7, with D possibly being TRBD1 (6 bases). The source of this sequence is a man younger than 30 in good health. Some clones in this sample may be carry-over from other donors' samples. Material for sequencing was naive CD4+ T cells from PBMCs. Subset noted: CD45RA+ positively selected. The CDR3 nucleotides read TGTGCCAGCAGCTCTAATAGGGGGTACGAGCAGTACTTC. This encodes CASSSNRGYEQYF. The full variable domain, rest sourced from reference TRBV5-4 and TRBJ2-7, is ETGVTQSPTHLIKTRGQQVTLRCSSQSGHNTVSWYQQALGQGPQFIFQYYREEENGRGNFPPRFSGLQFPNYSSELNVNALELDDSALYLCASSSNRGYEQYFGPGTRLTVT.